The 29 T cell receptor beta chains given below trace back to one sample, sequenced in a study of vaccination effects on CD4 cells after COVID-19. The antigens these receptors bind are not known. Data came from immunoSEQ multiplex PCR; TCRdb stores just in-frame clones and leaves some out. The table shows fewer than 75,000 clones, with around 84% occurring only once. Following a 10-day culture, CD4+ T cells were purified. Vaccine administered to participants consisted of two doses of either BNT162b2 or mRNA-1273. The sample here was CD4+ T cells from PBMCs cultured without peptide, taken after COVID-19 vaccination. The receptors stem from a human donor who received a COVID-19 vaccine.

CDR3 protein: CASSTDGRTGELFF. CDR3 in DNA: TGTGCCAGCAGTACGGACGGTCGCACCGGGGAGCTGTTTTTT. This chain joins TRBV2 and TRBJ2-2; D remains unclear. CDR1 SNHLY and CDR2 FYNNEI come from the germline V gene. This CDR3 region has 14 residues. Trimming removed 5 bases at V and 4 bases at J, with 11 bases between.

CDR3: CASNRERGLPNQPQHF. For the CDR3, the DNA is TGTGCCAGTAACCGAGAGAGGGGGTTACCCAATCAGCCCCAGCATTTT. This sequence joins TRBV19 and TRBJ1-5; D is perhaps TRBD1 (6 bases). Germline lookup yields CDR1 LNHDA and CDR2 SQIVND (reference sequence). The germline V and J ends were trimmed by 7 bases and 3 bases, with 19 bases remaining between them. The CDR3 spans 16 residues.

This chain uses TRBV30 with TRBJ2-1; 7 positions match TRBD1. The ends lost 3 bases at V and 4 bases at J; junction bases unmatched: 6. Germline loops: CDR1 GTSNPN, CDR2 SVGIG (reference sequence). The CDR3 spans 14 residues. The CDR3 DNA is TGTGCCTGGAGAAGGACAGGACTGTACAATGAGCAGTTCTTC. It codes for CAWRRTGLYNEQFF. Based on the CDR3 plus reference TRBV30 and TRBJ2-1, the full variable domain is SQTIHQWPATLVQPVGSPLSLECTVEGTSNPNLYWYRQAAGRGLQLLFYSVGIGQISSEVPQNLSASRPQDRQFILSSKKLLLSDSGFYLCAWRRTGLYNEQFFGPGTRLTVL.

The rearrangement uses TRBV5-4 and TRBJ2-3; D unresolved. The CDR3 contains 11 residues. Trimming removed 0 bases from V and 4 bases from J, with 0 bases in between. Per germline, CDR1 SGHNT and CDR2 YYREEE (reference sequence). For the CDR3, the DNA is TGTGCCAGCAGCTTGGCAGATACGCAGTATTTT. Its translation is CASSLADTQYF.

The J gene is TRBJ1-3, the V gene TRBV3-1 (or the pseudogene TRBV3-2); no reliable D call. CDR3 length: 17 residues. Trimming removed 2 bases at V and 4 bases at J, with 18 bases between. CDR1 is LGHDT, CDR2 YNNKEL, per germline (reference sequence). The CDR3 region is CASSQFLTPQAGNTIYF. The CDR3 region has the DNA TGTGCCAGCAGCCAATTCCTGACCCCCCAGGCCGGAAACACCATATATTTT.

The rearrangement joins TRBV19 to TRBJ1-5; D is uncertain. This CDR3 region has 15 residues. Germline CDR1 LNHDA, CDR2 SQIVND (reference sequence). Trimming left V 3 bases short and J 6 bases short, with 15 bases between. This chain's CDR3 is CASSIGYLTIQPQHF. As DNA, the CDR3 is TGTGCCAGTAGTATCGGGTACCTTACGATTCAGCCCCAGCATTTT.

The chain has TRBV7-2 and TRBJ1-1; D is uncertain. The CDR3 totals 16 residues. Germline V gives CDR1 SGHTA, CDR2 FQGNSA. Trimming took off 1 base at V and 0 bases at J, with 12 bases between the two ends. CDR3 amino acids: CASSLDSSTVNTEAFF. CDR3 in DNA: TGTGCCAGCAGCTTAGATTCTTCGACGGTGAACACTGAAGCTTTCTTT.

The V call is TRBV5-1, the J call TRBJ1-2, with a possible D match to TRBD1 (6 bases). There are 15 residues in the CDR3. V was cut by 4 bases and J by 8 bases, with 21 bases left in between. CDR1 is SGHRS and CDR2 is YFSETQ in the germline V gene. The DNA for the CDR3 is TGCGCCAGCAGCCCCGGAGGGGGGCAATCTGGGGGCTACACCTTC. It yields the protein CASSPGGGQSGGYTF.

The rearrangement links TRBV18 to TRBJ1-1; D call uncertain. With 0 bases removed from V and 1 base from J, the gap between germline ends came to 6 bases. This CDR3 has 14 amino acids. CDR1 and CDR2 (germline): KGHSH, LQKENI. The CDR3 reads CASSPPMANTEAFF. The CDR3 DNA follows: TGTGCCAGCTCACCACCGATGGCGAACACTGAAGCTTTCTTT.

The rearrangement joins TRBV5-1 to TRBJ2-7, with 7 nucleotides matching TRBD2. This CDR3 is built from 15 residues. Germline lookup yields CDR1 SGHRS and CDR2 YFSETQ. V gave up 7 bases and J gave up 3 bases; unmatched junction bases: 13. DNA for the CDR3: TGCGCCAGCTCCCCCGGGGCGGGAGCGGGCTACGAGCAGTACTTC. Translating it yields CASSPGAGAGYEQYF.

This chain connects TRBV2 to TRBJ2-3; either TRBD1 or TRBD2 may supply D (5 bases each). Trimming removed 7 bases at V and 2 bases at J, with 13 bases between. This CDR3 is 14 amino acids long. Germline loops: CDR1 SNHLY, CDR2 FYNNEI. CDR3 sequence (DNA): TGTGCCAGCAAGCCGGGACGAACCACAGATACGCAGTATTTT. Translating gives CASKPGRTTDTQYF.

CDR3 sequence (DNA): TGCAGCGCCGGGCCCGGGGGGAGGACCGGGGAGCTGTTTTTT. Translated, it gives CSAGPGGRTGELFF. The chain employs TRBV29-1 and TRBJ2-2; TRBD2 matches 7 bases. The ends lost 7 bases at V and 5 bases at J; junction bases unmatched: 10. The CDR3 runs to 14 residues. CDR1 is SQVTM and CDR2 is ANQGSEA in the germline V gene.

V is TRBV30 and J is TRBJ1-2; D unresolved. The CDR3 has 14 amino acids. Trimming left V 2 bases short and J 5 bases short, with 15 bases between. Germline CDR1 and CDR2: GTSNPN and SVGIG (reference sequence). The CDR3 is CAWSPHPVSYGYTF. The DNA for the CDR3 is TGTGCCTGGAGTCCACATCCAGTCTCTTATGGCTACACCTTC. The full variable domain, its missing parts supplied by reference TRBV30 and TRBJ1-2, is SQTIHQWPATLVQPVGSPLSLECTVEGTSNPNLYWYRQAAGRGLQLLFYSVGIGQISSEVPQNLSASRPQDRQFILSSKKLLLSDSGFYLCAWSPHPVSYGYTFGSGTRLTVV.

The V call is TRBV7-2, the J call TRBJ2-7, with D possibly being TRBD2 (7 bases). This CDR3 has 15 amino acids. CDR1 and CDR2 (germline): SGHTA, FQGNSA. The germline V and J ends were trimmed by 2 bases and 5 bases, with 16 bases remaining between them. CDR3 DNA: TGTGCCAGCAGCTTAAGTTGGGGAGGGGGAAACGAGCAGTACTTC. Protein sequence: CASSLSWGGGNEQYF.

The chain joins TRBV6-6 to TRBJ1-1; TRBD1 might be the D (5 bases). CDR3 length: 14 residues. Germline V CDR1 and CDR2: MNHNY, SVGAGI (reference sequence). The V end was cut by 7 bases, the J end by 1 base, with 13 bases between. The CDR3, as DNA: TGTGCCAGCACCAGCTTCGGGGGGAACACTGAAGCTTTCTTT. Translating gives CASTSFGGNTEAFF.

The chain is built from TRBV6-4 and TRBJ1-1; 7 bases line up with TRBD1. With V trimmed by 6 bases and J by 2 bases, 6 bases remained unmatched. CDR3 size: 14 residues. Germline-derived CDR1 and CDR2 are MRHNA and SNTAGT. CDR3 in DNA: TGTGCCAGCAGGAAGACAGGGCCTAACACTGAAGCTTTCTTT. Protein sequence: CASRKTGPNTEAFF.

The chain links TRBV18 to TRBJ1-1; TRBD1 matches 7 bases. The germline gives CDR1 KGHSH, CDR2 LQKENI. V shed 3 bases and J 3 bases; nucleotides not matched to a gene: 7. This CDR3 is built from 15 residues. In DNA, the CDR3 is TGTGCCAGCTCACCTTCGGGACAGAGATACACTGAAGCTTTCTTT. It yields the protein CASSPSGQRYTEAFF.

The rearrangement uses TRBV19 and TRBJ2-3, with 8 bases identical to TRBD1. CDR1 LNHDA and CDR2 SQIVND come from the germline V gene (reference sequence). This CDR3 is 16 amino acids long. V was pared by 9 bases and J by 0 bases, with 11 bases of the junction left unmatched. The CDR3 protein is CASRSAWTGSTDTQYF. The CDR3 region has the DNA TGTGCCAGCAGATCGGCCTGGACAGGGAGCACAGATACGCAGTATTTT. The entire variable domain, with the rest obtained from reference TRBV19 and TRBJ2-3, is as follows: DGGITQSPKYLFRKEGQNVTLSCEQNLNHDAMYWYRQDPGQGLRLIYYSQIVNDFQKGDIAEGYSVSREKKESFPLTVTSAQKNPTAFYLCASRSAWTGSTDTQYFGPGTRLTVL.

DNA for the CDR3: TGTGCCAGTACCCTAGACAGGGTCGGTAATCAGCCCCAGCATTTT. Translation: CASTLDRVGNQPQHF. The chain links TRBV19 to TRBJ1-5; 7 nucleotides line up with TRBD1. The V and J ends lost 7 bases and 4 bases, in that order; junction bases with no gene match: 10. Germline V gives CDR1 LNHDA, CDR2 SQIVND (reference sequence). There are 15 residues in the CDR3.

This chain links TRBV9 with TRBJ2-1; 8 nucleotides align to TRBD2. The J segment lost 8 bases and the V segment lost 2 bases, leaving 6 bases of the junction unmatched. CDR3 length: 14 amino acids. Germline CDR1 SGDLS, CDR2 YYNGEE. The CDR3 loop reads CASSVSGRGDEQFF. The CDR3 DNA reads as TGTGCCAGCAGCGTCAGCGGGAGAGGGGATGAGCAGTTCTTC. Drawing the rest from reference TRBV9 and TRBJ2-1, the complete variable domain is DSGVTQTPKHLITATGQRVTLRCSPRSGDLSVYWYQQSLDQGLQFLIQYYNGEERAKGNILERFSAQQFPDLHSELNLSSLELGDSALYFCASSVSGRGDEQFFGPGTRLTVL.

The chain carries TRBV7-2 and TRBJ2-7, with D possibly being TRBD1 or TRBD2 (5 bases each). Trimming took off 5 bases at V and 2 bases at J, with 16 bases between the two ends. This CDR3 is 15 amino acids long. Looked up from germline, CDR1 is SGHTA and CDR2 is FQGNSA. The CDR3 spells CASSPSGTVTYEQYF. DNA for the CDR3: TGTGCCAGCAGCCCATCCGGGACGGTGACCTACGAGCAGTACTTC.

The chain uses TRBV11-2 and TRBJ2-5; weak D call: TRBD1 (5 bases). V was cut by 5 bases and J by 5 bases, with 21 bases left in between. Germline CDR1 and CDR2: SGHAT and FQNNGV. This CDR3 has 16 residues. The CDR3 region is CASSPVRAQLGETQYF. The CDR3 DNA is TGTGCCAGCAGCCCCGTCAGGGCCCAGCTGGGGGAGACCCAGTACTTC.

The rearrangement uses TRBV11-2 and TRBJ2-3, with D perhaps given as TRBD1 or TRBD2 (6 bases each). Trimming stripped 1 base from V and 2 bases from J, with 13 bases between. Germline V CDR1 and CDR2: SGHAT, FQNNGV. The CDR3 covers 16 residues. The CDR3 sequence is CASSLGRGGTTDTQYF. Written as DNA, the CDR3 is TGTGCCAGCAGCTTAGGGCGAGGGGGGACCACAGATACGCAGTATTTT.

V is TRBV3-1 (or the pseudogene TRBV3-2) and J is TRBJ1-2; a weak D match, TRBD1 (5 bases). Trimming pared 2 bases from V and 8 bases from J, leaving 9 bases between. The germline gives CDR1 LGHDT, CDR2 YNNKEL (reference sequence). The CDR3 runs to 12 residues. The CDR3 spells CASSQLGGGYTF. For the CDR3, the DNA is TGTGCCAGCAGCCAACTGGGGGGGGGCTACACCTTC.

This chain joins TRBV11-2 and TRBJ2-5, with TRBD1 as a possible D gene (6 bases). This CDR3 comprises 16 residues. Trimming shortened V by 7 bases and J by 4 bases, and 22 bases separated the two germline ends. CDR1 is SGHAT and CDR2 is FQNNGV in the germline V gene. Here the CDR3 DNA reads TGTGCCAGCAATCGCGCAGGGGCGAGTAGGGGAGAGACCCAGTACTTC. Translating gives CASNRAGASRGETQYF. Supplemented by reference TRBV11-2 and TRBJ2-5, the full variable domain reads EAGVAQSPRYKIIEKRQSVAFWCNPISGHATLYWYQQILGQGPKLLIQFQNNGVVDDSQLPKDRFSAERLKGVDSTLKIQPAKLEDSAVYLCASNRAGASRGETQYFGPGTRLLVL.

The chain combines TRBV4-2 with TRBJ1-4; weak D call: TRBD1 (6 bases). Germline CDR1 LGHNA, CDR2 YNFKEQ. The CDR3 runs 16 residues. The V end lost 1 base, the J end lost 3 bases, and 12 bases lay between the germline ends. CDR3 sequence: CASSQAHGQPNEKLFF. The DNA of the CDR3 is TGTGCCAGCAGCCAAGCCCACGGACAGCCTAATGAAAAACTGTTTTTT.

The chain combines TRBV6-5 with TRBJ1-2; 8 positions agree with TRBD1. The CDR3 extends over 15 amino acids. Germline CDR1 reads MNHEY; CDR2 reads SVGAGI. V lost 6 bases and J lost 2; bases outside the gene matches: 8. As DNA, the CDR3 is TGTGCCAGCAGGACCCCCACAGGGGGAAACTATGGCTACACCTTC. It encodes CASRTPTGGNYGYTF.

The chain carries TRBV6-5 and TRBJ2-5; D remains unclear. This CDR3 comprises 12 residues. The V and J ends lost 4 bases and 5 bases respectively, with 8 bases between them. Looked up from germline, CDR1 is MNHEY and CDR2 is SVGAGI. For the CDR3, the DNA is TGTGCCAGCAGTTTAGGGTGGGAGACCCAGTACTTC. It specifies CASSLGWETQYF.

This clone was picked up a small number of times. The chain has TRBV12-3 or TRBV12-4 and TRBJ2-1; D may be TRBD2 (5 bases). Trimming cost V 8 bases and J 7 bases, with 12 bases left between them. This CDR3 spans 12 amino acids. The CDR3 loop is CASGTAGNEQFF. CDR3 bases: TGTGCCAGCGGAACGGCGGGTAATGAGCAGTTCTTC.